This TCR beta chain was obtained from a study of blood T cell repertoires in COVID-19. Overall study: Samples taken during acute and convalescent COVID-19 were collected in the United States, Italy and Spain. PBMCs, B-cell-depleted T cells, or T cells provided the cDNA or gDNA that made up the material.

This clone was counted once. The ends lost 6 bases at V and 5 bases at J; junction bases unmatched: 8. CDR3 length equals 17 residues. Germline lookup yields CDR1 MNHEY and CDR2 SMNVEV (reference sequence). The table came from immunoSEQ multiplex PCR; TCRdb's copy has only in-frame clones and leaves some out. Of approximately 280,000 clones listed, approximately 86% are singletons. This sequence originates from a woman in her twenties or thirties who had recovered from COVID-19. This rearrangement joins TRBV27 to TRBJ2-2; 14 bases fit TRBD2. The sequenced sample consisted of peripheral blood. CDR3 amino acids: CASRHGLAGGRTGELFF. CDR3 sequence (DNA): TGTGCCAGCAGACACGGACTAGCGGGGGGCCGGACCGGGGAGCTGTTTTTT.